These 5 T cell receptor beta chains came from one sample sequenced in a study of blood T cell repertoires in COVID-19. Sequencing was performed with immunoSEQ multiplex PCR; in TCRdb, only in-frame clones are kept and a portion is missing. Among 300,000 or so clones listed, approximately 90% were seen once. Sample: peripheral blood. These receptors were taken from a woman aged 40 to 50 with acute or convalescent COVID-19.

The chain couples TRBV18 to TRBJ1-1; 7 bases match TRBD1. The CDR3 length is 14 residues. After removal of 5 bases from V and 4 bases from J, the junction contained 7 bases not matched to a gene. CDR1 and CDR2 (germline): KGHSH, LQKENI. Here the CDR3 reads CASSGQEGRTEAFF. CDR3 nucleotides: TGTGCCAGCTCAGGACAGGAAGGCCGCACTGAAGCTTTCTTT.

Worth noting for this clone: Other DNA variants within this sample encode the same CDR3. The chain is built from TRBV4-1 and TRBJ1-3; unclear D gene. The CDR3 has 15 amino acids. Germline V gene sequence: CDR1 MGHRA, CDR2 YSYEKL. V lost 1 base and J 1 base, leaving 8 bases between the germline ends. The CDR3 here is CASSQGGGSGNTIYF. The CDR3 nucleotides read TGCGCCAGCAGCCAAGGTGGAGGATCTGGAAACACCATATATTTT.

The J gene is TRBJ1-4, the V gene TRBV7-2, with D tentatively TRBD1 (6 bases). V was pared by 4 bases and J by 8 bases, with 20 bases between. Germline V lookup: CDR1 SGHTA, CDR2 FQGNSA. The CDR3 has 16 residues. The CDR3 spells CASSYDARGAGEKLFF. DNA of the CDR3: TGTGCCAGCAGCTACGACGCGCGGGGGGCTGGAGAAAAACTGTTTTTT. Combining the CDR3 with reference TRBV7-2 and TRBJ1-4 gives the whole variable domain GAGVSQSPSNKVTEKGKDVELRCDPISGHTALYWYRQSLGQGLEFLIYFQGNSAPDKSGLPSDRFSAERTGGSVSTLTIQRTQQEDSAVYLCASSYDARGAGEKLFFGSGTQLSVL.

The V gene is TRBV12-3 or TRBV12-4, the J gene TRBJ2-4; TRBD2 agrees at 7 bases. V lost 6 bases to trimming and J lost 9 bases; unmatched junction nucleotides: 5. The CDR3 covers 12 residues. The CDR3 nucleotides read TGTGCCAGCAGACCTGGGGGGGGCATTCAGTACTTC. Translation: CASRPGGGIQYF.

The chain carries TRBV6-2 or TRBV6-3 and TRBJ1-1, with D tentatively TRBD1 (6 bases). V shed 2 bases and J shed 6 bases, with 10 bases lying between them. Germline V lookup: CDR1 MNHEY, CDR2 SVGEGT. The CDR3 has 13 residues. The CDR3 is CASSYGGASEAFF. CDR3 sequence (DNA): TGTGCCAGCAGTTACGGGGGGGCCTCTGAAGCTTTCTTT.